The next 28 T cell receptor beta chains were all read from a single sample in a study of cytomegalovirus exposure and HLA in healthy donors. The PCR had 60 Vbeta and 13 Jbeta primers. Method: immunoSEQ multiplex PCR; TCRdb's copy keeps in-frame clones and lacks some. In all, the sample yields about 48,000 clones. The sample taken for sequencing was PBMCs. The receptors come from a male donor in good health and CMV-seropositive.

CDR3 coding DNA: TGTGCCTGGCGGGACAGGCACTACGAGCAGTACTTC. Translating it yields CAWRDRHYEQYF. The chain employs TRBV30 and TRBJ2-7, with TRBD1 matching over 8 bases. J lost 3 bases, V lost 5 bases, and 3 bases had no gene match. This CDR3 spans 12 amino acids. Germline V CDR1 and CDR2: GTSNPN, SVGIG (reference sequence).

This chain links TRBV13 with TRBJ1-1; D might be TRBD1 (6 bases). V was shortened by 6 bases and J by 5 bases, with 10 bases between the two germline ends. This CDR3 is built from 12 residues. Looked up from germline, CDR1 is PRHDT and CDR2 is FYEKMQ (reference sequence). CDR3 protein: CASRRGGTEAFF. As DNA, the CDR3 is TGTGCCAGCAGGCGAGGGGGAACTGAAGCTTTCTTT.

V and J are TRBV28 and TRBJ1-5, with D tentatively TRBD1 (6 bases). This CDR3 has 15 residues. Between the trimmed V and J ends, which lost 3 bases and 7 bases, there was a span of 16 bases. Germline V lookup: CDR1 MDHEN, CDR2 SYDVKM. The CDR3 DNA reads as TGTGCCAGCAGTTTCAGGGGTGGACCATTACAGCCCCAGCATTTT. It encodes CASSFRGGPLQPQHF.

The chain uses TRBV9 and TRBJ1-5; TRBD1 matches at 9 bases. Unmatched junction bases numbered 5, after V lost 0 bases and J lost 7 bases. CDR1 SGDLS and CDR2 YYNGEE come from the germline V gene. The CDR3 runs to 15 residues. As DNA, the CDR3 is TGTGCCAGCAGCGTAGGGACAGGGGCAGGACAGCCCCAGCATTTT. Its translation: CASSVGTGAGQPQHF.

The V gene is TRBV27, the J gene TRBJ1-5; D is uncertain. CDR1 and CDR2 (germline): MNHEY, SMNVEV (reference sequence). Trimming pared 5 bases from V and 2 bases from J, leaving 16 bases between. This CDR3 comprises 16 residues. The CDR3 nucleotides read TGTGCCAGCAGTCCGAGGGTCTGGGAGGGCAATCAGCCCCAGCATTTT. Its translation: CASSPRVWEGNQPQHF.

The V call is TRBV6-5, the J call TRBJ1-1; the D gene is possibly TRBD1 (6 bases). Germline V lookup: CDR1 MNHEY, CDR2 SVGAGI. The CDR3 contains 13 residues. The V and J ends lost 8 bases and 6 bases respectively, with 16 bases between them. The CDR3 DNA reads TGTGCCAGCCGGCCGGTGGGGGGGCCTGAAGCTTTCTTT. Amino acid sequence: CASRPVGGPEAFF.

This chain connects TRBV7-8 to TRBJ2-7; 7 nucleotides match TRBD1. Trimming took 5 bases from V and 0 from J; bases not matched to a gene: 16. The CDR3 runs 18 residues. Germline V gene sequence: CDR1 SGHVS, CDR2 FQNEAQ. DNA for the CDR3: TGTGCCAGCAGCCAGAGGCTTTCCGGGACAGATTCCTCCTACGAGCAGTACTTC. Protein product: CASSQRLSGTDSSYEQYF.

The chain recombines TRBV29-1 with TRBJ1-1, with D possibly being TRBD1 (5 bases). CDR1 SQVTM and CDR2 ANQGSEA come from the germline V gene. This CDR3 is built from 12 residues. V was pared by 2 bases and J by 4 bases, with 8 bases between. CDR3 in DNA: TGCAGCGTTGAATATGGGGCCACTGAAGCTTTCTTT. This sequence encodes CSVEYGATEAFF.

This chain uses TRBV29-1 with TRBJ1-2; a weak D match, TRBD1 (6 bases). Germline CDR1 and CDR2: SQVTM and ANQGSEA. There are 12 residues in the CDR3. Trimming pared 7 bases from V and 1 base from J, leaving 10 bases between. The CDR3 coding sequence is TGCAGCGGACAGGATCTTAACTATGGCTACACCTTC. Its translation: CSGQDLNYGYTF.

The chain couples TRBV14 to TRBJ2-1, with D unclear. The V gene lost 1 base and the J gene lost 6 bases, with 10 bases spanning the gap. Germline-derived CDR1 and CDR2 are SGHDN and FVKESK. This CDR3 has 14 amino acids. CDR3 protein: CASSQAVLSNEQFF. Here the CDR3 DNA reads TGTGCCAGCAGCCAAGCTGTACTCTCCAATGAGCAGTTCTTC.

V usage is TRBV11-2 and J usage is TRBJ1-2; D is uncertain. The V end was cut by 3 bases, the J end by 8 bases, with 10 bases between. Germline V lookup: CDR1 SGHAT, CDR2 FQNNGV. The CDR3 has 12 residues. This chain's CDR3 is CASSLTRWGYTF. In nucleotides, the CDR3 is TGTGCCAGCAGCTTGACTAGGTGGGGCTACACCTTC.

The chain combines TRBV6-5 with TRBJ1-1; TRBD1 aligns across 8 bases. The CDR3 length is 14 residues. Germline-derived CDR1 and CDR2 are MNHEY and SVGAGI. J was trimmed by 4 bases and V by 4 bases; bases with no gene match: 5. The CDR3 protein is CASSSTGVGTEAFF. The CDR3 coding sequence is TGTGCCAGCAGTTCGACAGGGGTGGGCACTGAAGCTTTCTTT.

CDR3 amino acids: CASSQDLVAGREQYF. In DNA, the CDR3 is TGCGCCAGCAGCCAAGATTTGGTGGCAGGGCGCGAGCAGTACTTC. The rearrangement joins TRBV4-1 to TRBJ2-7; possibly TRBD1 for D (5 bases). V lost 0 bases and J 6 bases, leaving 15 bases between the germline ends. The CDR3 is made up of 15 amino acids. Germline lookup yields CDR1 MGHRA and CDR2 YSYEKL.

V is TRBV7-9 and J is TRBJ2-2; TRBD1 might be the D (6 bases). CDR3 length: 15 amino acids. The germline V gene encodes CDR1 SEHNR and CDR2 FQNEAQ (reference sequence). Trimming took 4 bases from V and 1 from J, leaving 10 bases between them. The DNA for the CDR3 is TGTGCCAGCAGCTCAATGACAGGGAACACCGGGGAGCTGTTTTTT. This translates into CASSSMTGNTGELFF.

The chain uses TRBV7-9 and TRBJ2-1; D might be TRBD2 (7 bases). The germline V gene has CDR1 SEHNR and CDR2 FQNEAQ (reference sequence). V lost 6 bases and J lost 5, with 14 bases in between. The CDR3 contains 14 residues. The CDR3 DNA sequence: TGTGCCAGCAGGGTGGGGGGGCGGCACAATGAGCAGTTCTTC. It translates to CASRVGGRHNEQFF.

This chain joins TRBV21-1 and TRBJ2-5; the DNA was not used to check the table's D call, TRBD1. TRBV21-1 is a listed pseudogene. This CDR3 comprises 16 residues. The CDR3 spells CASLGGTGGAQETQYF. CDR3 DNA sequence: TGTGCCAGCCTCGGGGGGACAGGGGGCGCACAAGAGACCCAGTACTTC.

The chain is built from TRBV6-4 and TRBJ1-1, with TRBD1 as a possible D gene (6 bases). V was trimmed by 3 bases and J by 1 base, leaving 9 bases between them. Germline V CDR1 and CDR2: MRHNA, SNTAGT. This CDR3 spans 14 amino acids. The CDR3 DNA is TGTGCCAGCAGTGATACGGACAGGAACACTGAAGCTTTCTTT. Its protein is CASSDTDRNTEAFF.

CDR3 loop: CASSLEPGFYGYTF. CDR3 bases: TGTGCCAGCAGCTTAGAGCCGGGGTTCTATGGCTACACCTTC. The J gene is TRBJ1-2, the V gene TRBV7-6, with unresolved D. Germline-derived CDR1 and CDR2 are SGHVS and FNYEAQ. The germline V and J ends were trimmed by 1 base and 4 bases, with 10 bases remaining between them. The CDR3 covers 14 residues.

V usage is TRBV7-9 and J usage is TRBJ2-1, with 7 bases identical to TRBD1. With V trimmed by 5 bases and J by 12 bases, 13 bases remained unmatched. CDR1 is SEHNR and CDR2 is FQNEAQ in the germline V gene (reference sequence). This CDR3 comprises 14 residues. The CDR3 here is CASSAGDRELGQFF. CDR3 nucleotides: TGTGCCAGCAGCGCCGGGGACAGAGAGTTAGGGCAGTTCTTC. Looking up the rest from reference TRBV7-9 and TRBJ2-1 gives the full variable domain: DTGVSQNPRHKITKRGQNVTFRCDPISEHNRLYWYRQTLGQGPEFLTYFQNEAQLEKSRLLSDRFSAERPKGSFSTLEIQRTEQGDSAMYLCASSAGDRELGQFFGPGTRLTVL.

V gene TRBV18 combines with J gene TRBJ1-2; weak D call: TRBD1 (5 bases). Between the trimmed V and J ends, which lost 3 bases and 7 bases, there was a span of 15 bases. Germline V gene data show CDR1 as KGHSH and CDR2 as LQKENI. The CDR3 totals 14 residues. CDR3 nucleotides: TGTGCCAGCTCACCCCAGGGAGGGGATCCTGGCTACACCTTC. As protein: CASSPQGGDPGYTF.

The chain carries TRBV4-2 and TRBJ2-1, with TRBD1 identical over 9 bases. In germline, CDR1 is LGHNA, CDR2 YNFKEQ. Trimming took 0 bases from V and 8 from J; bases not matched to a gene: 8. This CDR3 contains 16 residues. The CDR3 spells CASSQEPGQGADEQFF. The DNA of the CDR3 is TGTGCCAGCAGCCAAGAACCGGGACAGGGAGCGGATGAGCAGTTCTTC.

This chain connects TRBV7-2 to TRBJ2-6, with 10 positions matching TRBD1. V lost 4 bases to trimming and J lost 1 base; unmatched junction nucleotides: 7. The CDR3 is 18 residues long. Germline CDR1 and CDR2: SGHTA and FQGNSA. CDR3 region: CASSSSRDRGSGANVLTF. The CDR3 DNA follows: TGTGCCAGCAGCTCCTCCCGGGACAGGGGTTCTGGGGCCAACGTCCTGACTTTC.

The J gene is TRBJ1-3, the V gene TRBV5-1, with D hard to call. Germline loops: CDR1 SGHRS, CDR2 YFSETQ. The length of the CDR3 is 16 residues. Trimming removed 4 bases from V and 1 base from J, with 15 bases in between. CDR3 in amino acids: CASSADPTSSGNTIYF. DNA for the CDR3: TGCGCCAGCAGCGCCGACCCGACTTCTTCTGGAAACACCATATATTTT.

The genes are TRBV18 and TRBJ1-1; D remains ambiguous. The CDR3 has 14 residues. Germline V gives CDR1 KGHSH, CDR2 LQKENI. Trimming left V 0 bases short and J 7 bases short, with 12 bases between. Written as DNA, the CDR3 is TGTGCCAGCTCACCACCGATAGGCAGCGATGAAGCTTTCTTT. Translated: CASSPPIGSDEAFF. The whole variable domain, remainder taken from reference TRBV18 and TRBJ1-1, is NAGVMQNPRHLVRRRGQEARLRCSPMKGHSHVYWYRQLPEEGLKFMVYLQKENIIDESGMPKERFSAEFPKEGPSILRIQQVVRGDSAAYFCASSPPIGSDEAFFGQGTRLTVV.

CDR3 coding DNA: TGCGCCAGCAGCCAACCGGGACTAGCGGGGGCCAGCTCCTACAATGAGCAGTTCTTC. Translated: CASSQPGLAGASSYNEQFF. This sequence joins TRBV4-1 and TRBJ2-1, with TRBD2 matching 14 bases. V gave up 2 bases and J gave up 0 bases; unmatched junction bases: 6. The V gene's germline CDR1 is MGHRA and CDR2 YSYEKL. This CDR3 has 19 residues.

This rearrangement joins TRBV18 to TRBJ2-2; a weak D match, TRBD2 (6 bases). Germline-derived CDR1 and CDR2 are KGHSH and LQKENI. This CDR3 has 16 residues. The ends were cut back, 3 bases at V and 5 bases at J, with 16 bases in the middle. In DNA, the CDR3 is TGTGCCAGCTCACCCCCCCGCGGGGTGGGAACCGGGGAGCTGTTTTTT. Amino acids: CASSPPRGVGTGELFF. The full variable domain, rest sourced from reference TRBV18 and TRBJ2-2, is NAGVMQNPRHLVRRRGQEARLRCSPMKGHSHVYWYRQLPEEGLKFMVYLQKENIIDESGMPKERFSAEFPKEGPSILRIQQVVRGDSAAYFCASSPPRGVGTGELFFGEGSRLTVL.

This chain uses TRBV18 with TRBJ1-5, with 9 bases aligning to TRBD1. The CDR3 contains 15 residues. V lost 4 bases to trimming and J lost 5 bases; unmatched junction nucleotides: 6. Germline lookup yields CDR1 KGHSH and CDR2 LQKENI. CDR3 protein: CASSLGTGRDQPQHF. The CDR3, as DNA: TGTGCCAGCTCACTAGGGACAGGGCGGGATCAGCCCCAGCATTTT.

The chain recombines TRBV5-6 with TRBJ1-6, with TRBD1 identical over 10 bases. The CDR3 runs 17 residues. The V gene end was trimmed by 4 bases and the J gene end by 4 bases; junction bases not matched to a gene: 8. Looked up from germline, CDR1 is SGHDT and CDR2 is YYEEEE. CDR3 residues: CASSPTGDRGYNSPLHF. DNA for the CDR3: TGTGCCAGCAGCCCCACGGGGGACAGGGGTTATAATTCACCCCTCCACTTT.